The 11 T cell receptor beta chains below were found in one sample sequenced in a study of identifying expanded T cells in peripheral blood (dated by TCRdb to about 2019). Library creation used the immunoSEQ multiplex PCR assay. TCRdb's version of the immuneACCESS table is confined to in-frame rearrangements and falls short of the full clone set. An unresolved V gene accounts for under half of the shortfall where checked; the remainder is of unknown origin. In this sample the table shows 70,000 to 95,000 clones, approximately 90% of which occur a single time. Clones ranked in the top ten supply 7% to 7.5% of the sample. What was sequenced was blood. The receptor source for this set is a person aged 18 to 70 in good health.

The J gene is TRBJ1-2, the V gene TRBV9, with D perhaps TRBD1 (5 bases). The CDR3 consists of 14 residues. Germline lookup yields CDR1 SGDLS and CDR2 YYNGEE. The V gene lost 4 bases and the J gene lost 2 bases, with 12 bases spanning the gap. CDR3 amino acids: CASSPRGGNYGYTF. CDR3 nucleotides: TGTGCCAGCAGCCCTAGGGGAGGGAACTATGGCTACACCTTC.

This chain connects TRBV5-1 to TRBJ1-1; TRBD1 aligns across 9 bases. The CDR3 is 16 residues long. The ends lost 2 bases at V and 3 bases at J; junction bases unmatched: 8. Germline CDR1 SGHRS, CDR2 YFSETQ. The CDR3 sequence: CASSFRGTGRYTEAFF. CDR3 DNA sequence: TGCGCCAGCAGCTTCCGAGGGACAGGGAGGTACACTGAAGCTTTCTTT.

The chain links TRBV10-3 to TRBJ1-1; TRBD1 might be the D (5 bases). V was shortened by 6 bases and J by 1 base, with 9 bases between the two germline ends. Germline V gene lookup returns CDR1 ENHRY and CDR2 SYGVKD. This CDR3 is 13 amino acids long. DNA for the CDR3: TGTGCCATCAGGGACACTCCGAACACTGAAGCTTTCTTT. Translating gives CAIRDTPNTEAFF.

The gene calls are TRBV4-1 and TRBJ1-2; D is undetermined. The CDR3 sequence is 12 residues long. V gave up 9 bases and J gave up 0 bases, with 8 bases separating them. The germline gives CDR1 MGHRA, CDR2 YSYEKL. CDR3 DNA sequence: TGCGCCAGTGGTACTGCTAACTATGGCTACACCTTC. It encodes CASGTANYGYTF.

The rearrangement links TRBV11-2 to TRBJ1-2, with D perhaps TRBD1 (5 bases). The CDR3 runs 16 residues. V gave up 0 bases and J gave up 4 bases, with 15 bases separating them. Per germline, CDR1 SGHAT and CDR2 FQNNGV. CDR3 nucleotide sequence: TGTGCCAGCAGCTTAGATCAAGCCAGGGCTGGCTATGGCTACACCTTC. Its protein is CASSLDQARAGYGYTF.

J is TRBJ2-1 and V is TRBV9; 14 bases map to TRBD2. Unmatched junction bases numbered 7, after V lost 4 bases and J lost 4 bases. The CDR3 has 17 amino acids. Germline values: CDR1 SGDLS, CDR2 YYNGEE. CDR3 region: CASSPGLAGAMYNEQFF. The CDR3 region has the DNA TGTGCCAGCAGCCCGGGACTAGCGGGGGCCATGTACAATGAGCAGTTCTTC.

The CDR3 sequence is CASSRQHSTDTQYF. The CDR3 DNA reads as TGCGCCAGCAGTAGGCAACATAGCACAGATACGCAGTATTTT. The chain combines TRBV5-1 with TRBJ2-3, with D unclear. The CDR3 runs 14 residues. V lost 5 bases and J lost 0, with 10 bases in between. Germline V CDR1 and CDR2: SGHRS, YFSETQ.

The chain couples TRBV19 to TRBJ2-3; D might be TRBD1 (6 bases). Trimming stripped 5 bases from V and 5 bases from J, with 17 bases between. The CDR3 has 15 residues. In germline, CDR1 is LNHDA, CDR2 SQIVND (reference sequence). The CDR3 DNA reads TGTGCCAGTAGTGCCAACAGGGACGTCGGAGATACGCAGTATTTT. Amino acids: CASSANRDVGDTQYF.

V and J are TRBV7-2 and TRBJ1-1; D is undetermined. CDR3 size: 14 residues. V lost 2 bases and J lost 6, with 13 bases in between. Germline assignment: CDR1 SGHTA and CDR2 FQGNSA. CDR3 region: CASSLSWASPEAFF. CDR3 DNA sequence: TGTGCCAGCAGCTTAAGTTGGGCATCTCCTGAAGCTTTCTTT.

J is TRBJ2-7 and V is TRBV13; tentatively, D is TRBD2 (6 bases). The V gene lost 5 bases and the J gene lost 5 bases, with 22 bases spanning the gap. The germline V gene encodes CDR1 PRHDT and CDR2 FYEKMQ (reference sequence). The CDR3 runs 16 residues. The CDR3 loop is CASSPRLGRREDEQYF. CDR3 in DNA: TGTGCCAGCAGCCCGCGTCTGGGGAGGAGGGAAGACGAGCAGTACTTC. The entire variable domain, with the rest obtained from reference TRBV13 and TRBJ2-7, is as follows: AAGVIQSPRHLIKEKRETATLKCYPIPRHDTVYWYQQGPGQDPQFLISFYEKMQSDKGSIPDRFSAQQFSDYHSELNMSSLELGDSALYFCASSPRLGRREDEQYFGPGTRLTVT.

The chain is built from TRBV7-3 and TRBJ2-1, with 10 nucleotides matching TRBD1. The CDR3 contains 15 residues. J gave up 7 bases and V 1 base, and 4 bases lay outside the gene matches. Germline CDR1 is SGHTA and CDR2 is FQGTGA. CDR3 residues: CASSLKGTGVNEQFF. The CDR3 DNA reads TGTGCCAGCAGCTTAAAAGGGACAGGGGTGAATGAGCAGTTCTTC.